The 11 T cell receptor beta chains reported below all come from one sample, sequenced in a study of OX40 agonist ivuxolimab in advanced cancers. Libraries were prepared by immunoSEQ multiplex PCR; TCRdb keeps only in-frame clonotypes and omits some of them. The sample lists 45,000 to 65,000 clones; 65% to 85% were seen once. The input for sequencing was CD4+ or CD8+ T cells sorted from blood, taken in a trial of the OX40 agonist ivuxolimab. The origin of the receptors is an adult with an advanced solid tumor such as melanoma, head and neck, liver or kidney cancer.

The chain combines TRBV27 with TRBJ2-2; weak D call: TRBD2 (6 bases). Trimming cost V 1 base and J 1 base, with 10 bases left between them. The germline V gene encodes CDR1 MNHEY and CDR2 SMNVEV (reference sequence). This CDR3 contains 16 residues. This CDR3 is CASSLYGRWNTGELFF. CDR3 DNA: TGTGCCAGCAGTTTATACGGGAGATGGAACACCGGGGAGCTGTTTTTT.

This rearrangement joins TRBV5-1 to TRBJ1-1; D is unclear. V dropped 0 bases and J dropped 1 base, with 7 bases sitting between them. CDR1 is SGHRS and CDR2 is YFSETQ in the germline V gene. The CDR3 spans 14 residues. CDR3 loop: CASSLVDKNTEAFF. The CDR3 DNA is TGCGCCAGCAGCTTGGTCGACAAGAACACTGAAGCTTTCTTT.

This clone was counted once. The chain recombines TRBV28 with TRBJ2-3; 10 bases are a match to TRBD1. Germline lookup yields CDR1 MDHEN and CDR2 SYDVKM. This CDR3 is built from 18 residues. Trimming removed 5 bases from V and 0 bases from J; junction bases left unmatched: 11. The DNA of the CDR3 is TGTGCCAGCAGTCCCGGGACAGGGGATAGTTTTAGCACAGATACGCAGTATTTT. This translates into CASSPGTGDSFSTDTQYF.

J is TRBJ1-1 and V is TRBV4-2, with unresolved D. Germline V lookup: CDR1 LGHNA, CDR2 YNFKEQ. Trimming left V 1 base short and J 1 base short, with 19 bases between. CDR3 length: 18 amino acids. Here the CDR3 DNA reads TGTGCCAGCAGCCAAGGGTACAAGGGCCGAAGCCGGAACACTGAAGCTTTCTTT. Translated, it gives CASSQGYKGRSRNTEAFF.

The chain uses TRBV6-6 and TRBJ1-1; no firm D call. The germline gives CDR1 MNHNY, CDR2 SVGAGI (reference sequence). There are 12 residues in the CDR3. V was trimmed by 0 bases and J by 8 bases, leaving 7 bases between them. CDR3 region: CASSYSGKEAFF. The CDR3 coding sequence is TGTGCCAGCAGTTACTCCGGGAAAGAAGCTTTCTTT.

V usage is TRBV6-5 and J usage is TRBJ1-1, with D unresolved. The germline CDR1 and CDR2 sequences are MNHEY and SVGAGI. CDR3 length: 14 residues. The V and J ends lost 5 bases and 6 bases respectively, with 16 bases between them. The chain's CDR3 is CASSLRRNIAEAFF. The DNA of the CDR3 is TGTGCCAGCAGTCTCCGTAGGAACATCGCTGAAGCTTTCTTT.

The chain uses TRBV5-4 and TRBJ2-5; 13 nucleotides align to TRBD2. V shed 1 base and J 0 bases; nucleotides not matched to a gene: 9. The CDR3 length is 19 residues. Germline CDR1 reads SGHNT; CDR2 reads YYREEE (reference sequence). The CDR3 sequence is CASSLKTGTSGANQETQYF. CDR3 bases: TGTGCCAGCAGCTTGAAAACCGGGACTAGCGGGGCAAACCAAGAGACCCAGTACTTC.

The CDR3 loop reads CASTLARGLEPQHF. CDR3 sequence (DNA): TGTGCCAGTACCCTCGCTCGGGGATTGGAGCCCCAGCATTTT. This chain connects TRBV19 to TRBJ1-5; D ambiguous. Germline V gene lookup returns CDR1 LNHDA and CDR2 SQIVND (reference sequence). Deletions cut 7 bases from V and 8 bases from J, with 18 bases between. The CDR3 totals 14 residues.

The CDR3 nucleotides read TGTGCCAGCAGGGGAGGGGCTAGCCAGGAGACCCAGTACTTC. Amino acid sequence: CASRGGASQETQYF. The gene calls are TRBV2 and TRBJ2-5, with TRBD2 matching over 7 bases. CDR3 length: 14 residues. V was clipped by 6 bases and J by 5 bases; unmatched bases: 9. The germline CDR1 and CDR2 sequences are SNHLY and FYNNEI. The full variable domain, with the rest looked up from reference TRBV2 and TRBJ2-5, is EPEVTQTPSHQVTQMGQEVILRCVPISNHLYFYWYRQILGQKVEFLVSFYNNEISEKSEIFDDQFSVERPDGSNFTLKIRSTKLEDSAMYFCASRGGASQETQYFGPGTRLLVL.

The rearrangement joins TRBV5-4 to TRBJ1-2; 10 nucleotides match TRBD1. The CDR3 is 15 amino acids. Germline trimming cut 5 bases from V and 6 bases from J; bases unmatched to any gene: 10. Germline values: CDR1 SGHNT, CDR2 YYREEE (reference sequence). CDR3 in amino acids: CASSTGTGVKNGYTF. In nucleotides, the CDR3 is TGTGCCAGCAGTACCGGGACAGGGGTTAAAAATGGCTACACCTTC.

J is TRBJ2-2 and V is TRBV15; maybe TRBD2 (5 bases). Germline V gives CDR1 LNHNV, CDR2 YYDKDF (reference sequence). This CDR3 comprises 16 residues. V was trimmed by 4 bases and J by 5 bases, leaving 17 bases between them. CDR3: CATSNPWPWRTGELFF. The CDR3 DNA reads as TGTGCCACCAGCAACCCGTGGCCATGGAGGACCGGGGAGCTGTTTTTT.